These 13 T cell receptor beta chains were all obtained from the same sample, sequenced in a study of shared clonotypes between healthy human individuals. Using immunoSEQ multiplex PCR, the repertoire was profiled, and TCRdb retains in-frame clones only, with some absent. This sample has roughly 1,500,000 clones, with around 98% found just once. The sequenced sample consisted of naive CD4+ T cells sorted from blood. Documented subset: CD45RA+ positively selected. These TCRs come from a man aged 25 to 40 in good health.

This chain uses TRBV28 with TRBJ1-5; a weak D match, TRBD1 (6 bases). The V end lost 4 bases, the J end lost 7 bases, and 17 bases lay between the germline ends. The CDR3 loop spans 15 amino acids. Per the germline V gene, CDR1 is MDHEN and CDR2 is SYDVKM. The chain's CDR3 is CASSSTDRIRQPQHF. The CDR3 DNA sequence: TGTGCCAGCAGTTCGACAGACAGGATACGGCAGCCCCAGCATTTT.

The gene calls are TRBV14 and TRBJ2-1; 10 bases are shared with TRBD2. Per the germline V gene, CDR1 is SGHDN and CDR2 is FVKESK. CDR3 length equals 16 residues. V shed 0 bases, J shed 4 bases, and the junction held 3 bases outside the gene matches. The DNA of the CDR3 is TGTGCCAGCAGCCAAGAGGAGACTAGCGGGTACAATGAGCAGTTCTTC. Encoded protein: CASSQEETSGYNEQFF.

The chain links TRBV6-5 to TRBJ2-5; D is unclear. V lost 4 bases and J lost 5, with 14 bases in between. Germline CDR1 reads MNHEY; CDR2 reads SVGAGI. The CDR3 is 14 amino acids. CDR3 nucleotides: TGTGCCAGCAGTTTTGAGATGTACGACGAGACCCAGTACTTC. Its protein product is CASSFEMYDETQYF.

This chain links TRBV6-5 with TRBJ2-7; D ambiguous. Germline V gene sequence: CDR1 MNHEY, CDR2 SVGAGI. This CDR3 has 11 amino acids. V lost 8 bases, J lost 2 bases, and 7 bases lay in between. The CDR3 bases are TGTGCCAGCTTTAGCACCTACGAGCAGTACTTC. Translation gives CASFSTYEQYF.

The rearrangement links TRBV2 to TRBJ2-3, with 7 positions matching TRBD1. V shed 8 bases, J shed 2 bases, and the junction held 10 bases outside the gene matches. The CDR3 covers 15 residues. Germline CDR1 and CDR2: SNHLY and FYNNEI. In DNA, the CDR3 is TGTGCCAGCTCGAGGGACGGGACAGCCACAGATACGCAGTATTTT. This codes for CASSRDGTATDTQYF.

This clone was seen only once. The V gene is TRBV28, the J gene TRBJ2-1, with 7 bases identical to TRBD2. The CDR3 loop spans 16 amino acids. V lost 4 bases, J lost 3 bases, and 9 bases stayed unmatched. Germline-derived CDR1 and CDR2 are MDHEN and SYDVKM. The CDR3, as DNA: TGTGCCAGCAGTTCGTTACTGCGCGGGAGCTACAATGAGCAGTTCTTC. Translation: CASSSLLRGSYNEQFF.

This chain uses TRBV9 with TRBJ2-3, with 7 bases identical to TRBD2. J lost 4 bases, V lost 1 base, and 3 bases had no gene match. In germline, CDR1 is SGDLS, CDR2 YYNGEE. The CDR3 is made up of 14 amino acids. CDR3 protein: CASSVKLAADTQYF. Here the CDR3 DNA reads TGTGCCAGCAGCGTAAAGCTAGCGGCAGATACGCAGTATTTT.

The chain uses TRBV29-1 and TRBJ2-2; D ambiguous. This CDR3 contains 12 residues. V was shortened by 7 bases and J by 2 bases, with 8 bases between the two germline ends. Germline V gives CDR1 SQVTM, CDR2 ANQGSEA. The CDR3 spells CSAYDNTGELFF. CDR3 in DNA: TGCAGCGCCTACGACAACACCGGGGAGCTGTTTTTT.

This chain connects TRBV4-2 to TRBJ2-7; 14 bases line up with TRBD2. The CDR3 sequence is 17 residues long. Per the germline V gene, CDR1 is LGHNA and CDR2 is YNFKEQ. With 0 bases clipped from V and 3 bases from J, the junction kept 4 bases outside the gene matches. CDR3 residues: CASSQEGLAGEGYEQYF. CDR3 nucleotide sequence: TGTGCCAGCAGCCAAGAGGGACTAGCGGGAGAGGGCTACGAGCAGTACTTC.

This clone appeared a single time. The V and J genes are TRBV7-9 and TRBJ2-1; 11 bases align to TRBD2. The V gene end was trimmed by 4 bases and the J gene end by 4 bases; junction bases not matched to a gene: 6. Germline V CDR1 and CDR2: SEHNR, FQNEAQ (reference sequence). CDR3 length: 16 residues. DNA for the CDR3: TGTGCCAGCAGCTACCCGGGACTAGCGGAGTACAATGAGCAGTTCTTC. It specifies CASSYPGLAEYNEQFF.

V is TRBV5-5 and J is TRBJ1-2; D uncertain. Trimming left V 3 bases short and J 2 bases short, with 14 bases between. This CDR3 is built from 15 residues. CDR1 SGHKS and CDR2 YYEKEE come from the germline V gene (reference sequence). Here the CDR3 reads CASSSGSITNYGYTF. CDR3 in DNA: TGTGCCAGCAGCTCGGGATCTATTACAAACTATGGCTACACCTTC.

The CDR3 protein is CASSSRGEGYGYTF. Here the CDR3 DNA reads TGTGCCAGCAGTTCACGAGGTGAAGGCTATGGCTACACCTTC. The chain links TRBV27 to TRBJ1-2; D gene unclear. Germline V gene data show CDR1 as MNHEY and CDR2 as SMNVEV (reference sequence). Trimming took 4 bases from V and 4 from J, leaving 13 bases between them. CDR3 length: 14 residues.

The chain recombines TRBV4-1 with TRBJ2-3; TRBD1 aligns across 8 bases. The CDR3 loop spans 16 amino acids. Trimming took 0 bases from V and 2 from J; bases not matched to a gene: 4. The germline V gene has CDR1 MGHRA and CDR2 YSYEKL. In DNA, the CDR3 is TGCGCCAGCAGCCAAGAGGCAGGGGGCTCCACAGATACGCAGTATTTT. Protein product: CASSQEAGGSTDTQYF.